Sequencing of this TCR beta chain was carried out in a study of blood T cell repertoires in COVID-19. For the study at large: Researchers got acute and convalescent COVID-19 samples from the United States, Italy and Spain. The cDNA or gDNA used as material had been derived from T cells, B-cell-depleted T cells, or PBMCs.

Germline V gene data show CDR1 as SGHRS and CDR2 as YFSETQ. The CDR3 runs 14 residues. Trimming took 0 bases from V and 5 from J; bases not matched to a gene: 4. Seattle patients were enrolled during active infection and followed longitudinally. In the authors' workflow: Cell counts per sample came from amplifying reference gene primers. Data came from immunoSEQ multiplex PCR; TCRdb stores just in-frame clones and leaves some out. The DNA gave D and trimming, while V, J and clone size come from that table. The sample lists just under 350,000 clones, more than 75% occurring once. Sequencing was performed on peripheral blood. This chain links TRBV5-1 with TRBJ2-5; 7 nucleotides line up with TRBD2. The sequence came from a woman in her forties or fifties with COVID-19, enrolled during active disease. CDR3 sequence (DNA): TGCGCCAGCAGCTTGGTTCAGGGAGGGGAGACCCAGTACTTC. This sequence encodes CASSLVQGGETQYF.